The 9 T cell receptor beta chains reported below all come from one sample, sequenced in a study of blood T cell repertoires in COVID-19. Some clones are missing from TCRdb's copy, which holds only in-frame ones; the method was immunoSEQ multiplex PCR. The sample shows under 80,000 clones, roughly 85% of them seen only once. Material: peripheral blood. The receptors were sampled from a human donor in a cohort sampled during active COVID-19.

The J gene is TRBJ2-7, the V gene TRBV6-5; TRBD2 matches at 8 bases. V was clipped by 7 bases and J by 3 bases; unmatched bases: 11. CDR3 length: 15 amino acids. The germline V gene has CDR1 MNHEY and CDR2 SVGAGI. CDR3 DNA sequence: TGTGCCAGCACCGAACAACTAGCGGACAACTACGAGCAGTACTTC. Protein: CASTEQLADNYEQYF.

This clone came up a few times. The V and J genes are TRBV11-2 and TRBJ1-5; a possible D gene is TRBD1 (6 bases). V gave up 5 bases and J gave up 0 bases, with 11 bases separating them. The CDR3 has 15 amino acids. From germline, CDR1 is SGHAT and CDR2 FQNNGV. The CDR3, as DNA: TGTGCCAGCAGCGAAGAGGGGGATAGCAATCAGCCCCAGCATTTT. The encoded protein is CASSEEGDSNQPQHF.

V gene TRBV18 combines with J gene TRBJ2-5; possible D gene TRBD2, 6 bases. Trimming shortened V by 6 bases and J by 1 base, and 9 bases separated the two germline ends. Germline assignment: CDR1 KGHSH and CDR2 LQKENI. The CDR3 is 13 residues long. The DNA of the CDR3 is TGTGCCAGCTCGGGAGGCGTCCAAGAGACCCAGTACTTC. Protein sequence: CASSGGVQETQYF.

J is TRBJ1-5 and V is TRBV6-5; TRBD1 is a possible D gene (6 bases). Trimming took 6 bases from V and 0 from J, leaving 9 bases between them. CDR1 is MNHEY and CDR2 is SVGAGI in the germline V gene. This CDR3 is built from 14 residues. The DNA of the CDR3 is TGTGCCAGCAGGACAGGCTATAGCAATCAGCCCCAGCATTTT. The encoded protein is CASRTGYSNQPQHF.

The gene calls are TRBV10-3 and TRBJ1-1; D may be TRBD1 (5 bases). V was trimmed by 3 bases and J by 6 bases, leaving 11 bases between them. The CDR3 runs 13 residues. Germline V gene data show CDR1 as ENHRY and CDR2 as SYGVKD. Written as DNA, the CDR3 is TGTGCCATCAGTGACAGGGAAAGGGCTGAAGCTTTCTTT. Encoded protein: CAISDRERAEAFF.

This rearrangement joins TRBV7-9 to TRBJ1-1; D remains unclear. CDR3 length: 14 amino acids. The germline CDR1 and CDR2 sequences are SEHNR and FQNEAQ (reference sequence). The V gene lost 4 bases and the J gene lost 1 base, with 10 bases spanning the gap. The CDR3 region is CASSSYSGNTEAFF. CDR3 DNA sequence: TGTGCCAGCAGCTCTTATTCAGGGAACACTGAAGCTTTCTTT. The whole variable domain, remainder taken from reference TRBV7-9 and TRBJ1-1, is DTGVSQNPRHKITKRGQNVTFRCDPISEHNRLYWYRQTLGQGPEFLTYFQNEAQLEKSRLLSDRFSAERPKGSFSTLEIQRTEQGDSAMYLCASSSYSGNTEAFFGQGTRLTVV.

The CDR3 sequence: CAISKTGELAEAFF. Here the CDR3 DNA reads TGTGCCATCAGTAAAACAGGGGAGTTAGCTGAAGCTTTCTTT. The chain links TRBV10-3 to TRBJ1-1; 7 positions agree with TRBD1. V gave up 5 bases and J gave up 6 bases; unmatched junction bases: 9. In germline, CDR1 is ENHRY, CDR2 SYGVKD. The CDR3 extends over 14 amino acids.

The CDR3 loop is CASSWDRASSGNTIYF. CDR3 DNA: TGTGCCAGCTCCTGGGACAGGGCGAGCTCTGGAAACACCATATATTTT. This rearrangement joins TRBV18 to TRBJ1-3, with 9 bases aligning to TRBD1. The germline gives CDR1 KGHSH, CDR2 LQKENI. Trimming took 6 bases from V and 0 from J; bases not matched to a gene: 6. This CDR3 comprises 16 residues.

V usage is TRBV29-1 and J usage is TRBJ2-1; 7 bases match TRBD2. This CDR3 has 19 residues. Germline V gene sequence: CDR1 SQVTM, CDR2 ANQGSEA. J gave up 8 bases and V 2 bases, and 24 bases lay outside the gene matches. The CDR3 sequence is CSVERLWRPGSTGGDEQFF. The CDR3 DNA reads TGCAGCGTTGAACGTCTATGGCGGCCAGGATCAACGGGAGGTGATGAGCAGTTCTTC.